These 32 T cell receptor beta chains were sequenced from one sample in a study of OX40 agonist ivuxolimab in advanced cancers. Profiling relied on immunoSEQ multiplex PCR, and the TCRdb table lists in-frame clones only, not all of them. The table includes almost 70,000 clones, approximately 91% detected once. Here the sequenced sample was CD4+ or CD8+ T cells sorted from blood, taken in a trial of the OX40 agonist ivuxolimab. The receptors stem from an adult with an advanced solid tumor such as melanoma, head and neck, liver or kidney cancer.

The CDR3 spells CASSLRTDSSYEQYF. The CDR3 DNA is TGTGCCAGCTCACTTAGGACAGATAGCTCCTACGAGCAGTACTTC. The rearrangement links TRBV18 to TRBJ2-7; D is perhaps TRBD1 (6 bases). The V end was cut by 4 bases, the J end by 0 bases, with 13 bases between. The germline V gene encodes CDR1 KGHSH and CDR2 LQKENI. CDR3 size: 15 residues.

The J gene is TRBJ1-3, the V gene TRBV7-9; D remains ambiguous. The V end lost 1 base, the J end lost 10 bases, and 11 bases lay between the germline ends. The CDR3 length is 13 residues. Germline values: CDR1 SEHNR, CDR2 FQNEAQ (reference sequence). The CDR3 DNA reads TGTGCCAGCAGCTTAGGCGAGGTTGGGACCATATATTTT. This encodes CASSLGEVGTIYF.

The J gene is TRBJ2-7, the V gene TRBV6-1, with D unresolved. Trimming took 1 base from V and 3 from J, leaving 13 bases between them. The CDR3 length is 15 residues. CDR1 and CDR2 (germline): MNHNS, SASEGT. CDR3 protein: CASSEVVGRRYEQYF. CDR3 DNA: TGTGCCAGCAGTGAAGTTGTGGGCAGACGCTACGAGCAGTACTTC.

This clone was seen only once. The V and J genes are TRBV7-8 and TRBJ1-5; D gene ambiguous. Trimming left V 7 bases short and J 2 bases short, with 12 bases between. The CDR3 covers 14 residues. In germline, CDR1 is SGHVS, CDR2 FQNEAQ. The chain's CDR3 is CASTTRPGNQPQHF. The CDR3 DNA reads TGTGCCAGCACAACACGTCCAGGCAATCAGCCCCAGCATTTT.

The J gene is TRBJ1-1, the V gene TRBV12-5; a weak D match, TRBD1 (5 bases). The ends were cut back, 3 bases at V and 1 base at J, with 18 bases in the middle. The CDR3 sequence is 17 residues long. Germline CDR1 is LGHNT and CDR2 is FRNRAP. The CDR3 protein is CASGFHGLGGGNTEAFF. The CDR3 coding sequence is TGTGCTAGTGGTTTTCATGGACTAGGTGGGGGGAACACTGAAGCTTTCTTT.

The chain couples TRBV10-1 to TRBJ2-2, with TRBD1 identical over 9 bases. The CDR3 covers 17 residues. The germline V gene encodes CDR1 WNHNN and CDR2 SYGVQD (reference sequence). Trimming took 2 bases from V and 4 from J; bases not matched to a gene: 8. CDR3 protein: CASSETLPGQGTGELFF. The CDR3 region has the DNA TGCGCCAGCAGTGAGACTCTTCCGGGACAGGGCACCGGGGAGCTGTTTTTT.

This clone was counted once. CDR3 sequence: CASSSGQGYNQPQHF. The CDR3 DNA is TGTGCCAGCAGTTCGGGACAGGGCTACAATCAGCCCCAGCATTTT. This chain connects TRBV6-5 to TRBJ1-5; TRBD1 aligns across 9 bases. Germline V gene sequence: CDR1 MNHEY, CDR2 SVGAGI. The CDR3 is 15 residues long. Losses at the gene ends were 4 bases for V and 3 bases for J; bases not matched to a gene: 4.

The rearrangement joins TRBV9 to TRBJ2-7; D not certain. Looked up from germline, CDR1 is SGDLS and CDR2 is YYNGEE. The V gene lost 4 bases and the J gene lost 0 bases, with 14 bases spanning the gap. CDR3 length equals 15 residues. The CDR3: CASSRNIVTSYEQYF. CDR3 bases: TGTGCCAGCAGCCGAAATATTGTGACCTCCTACGAGCAGTACTTC.

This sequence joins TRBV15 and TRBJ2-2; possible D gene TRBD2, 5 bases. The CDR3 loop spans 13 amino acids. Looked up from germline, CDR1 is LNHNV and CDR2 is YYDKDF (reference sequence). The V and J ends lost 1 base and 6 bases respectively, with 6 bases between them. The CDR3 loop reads CATSRGRAGELFF. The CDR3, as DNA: TGTGCCACCAGCAGAGGGCGGGCCGGGGAGCTGTTTTTT.

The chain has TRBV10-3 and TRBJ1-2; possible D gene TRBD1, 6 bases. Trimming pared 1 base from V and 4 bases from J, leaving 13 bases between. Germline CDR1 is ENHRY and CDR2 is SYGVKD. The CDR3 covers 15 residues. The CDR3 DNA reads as TGTGCCATCAGTGAGTTAACAGGGATCGGCTATGGCTACACCTTC. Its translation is CAISELTGIGYGYTF.

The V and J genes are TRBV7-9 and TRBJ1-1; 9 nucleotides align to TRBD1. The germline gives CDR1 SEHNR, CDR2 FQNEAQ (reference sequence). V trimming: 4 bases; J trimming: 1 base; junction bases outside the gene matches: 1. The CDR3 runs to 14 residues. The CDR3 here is CASSSDRGNTEAFF. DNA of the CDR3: TGTGCCAGCAGCTCGGACAGGGGGAACACTGAAGCTTTCTTT.

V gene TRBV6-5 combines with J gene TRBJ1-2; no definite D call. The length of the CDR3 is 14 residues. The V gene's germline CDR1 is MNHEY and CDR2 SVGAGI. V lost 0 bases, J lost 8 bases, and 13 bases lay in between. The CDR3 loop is CASSYSLGRRGYTF. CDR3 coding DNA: TGTGCCAGCAGTTACTCGCTCGGGCGTAGGGGCTACACCTTC.

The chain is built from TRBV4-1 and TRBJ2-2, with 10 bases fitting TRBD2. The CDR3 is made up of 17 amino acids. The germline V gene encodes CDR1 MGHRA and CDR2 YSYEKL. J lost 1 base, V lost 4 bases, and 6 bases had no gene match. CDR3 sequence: CASSRLAGAMNTGELFF. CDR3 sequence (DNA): TGCGCCAGCAGCCGTCTAGCGGGAGCCATGAACACCGGGGAGCTGTTTTTT.

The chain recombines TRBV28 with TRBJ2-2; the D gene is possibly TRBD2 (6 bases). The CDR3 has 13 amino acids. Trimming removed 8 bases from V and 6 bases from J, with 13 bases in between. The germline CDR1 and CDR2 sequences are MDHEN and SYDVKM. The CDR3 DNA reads TGTGCCAGCCGACCGACGGGGGCCGGGGAGCTGTTTTTT. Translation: CASRPTGAGELFF.

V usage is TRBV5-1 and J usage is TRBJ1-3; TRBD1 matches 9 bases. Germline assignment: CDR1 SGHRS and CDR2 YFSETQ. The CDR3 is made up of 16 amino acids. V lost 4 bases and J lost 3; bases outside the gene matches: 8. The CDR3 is CASSPTTGGGGNTIYF. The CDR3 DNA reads TGCGCCAGCAGCCCGACAACAGGGGGCGGTGGAAACACCATATATTTT.

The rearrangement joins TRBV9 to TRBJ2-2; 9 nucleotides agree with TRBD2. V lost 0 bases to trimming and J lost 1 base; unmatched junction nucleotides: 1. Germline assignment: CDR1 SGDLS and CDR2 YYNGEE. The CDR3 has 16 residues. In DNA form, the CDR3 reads TGTGCCAGCAGCGTAGCTAGCGGGAAGAACACCGGGGAGCTGTTTTTT. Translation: CASSVASGKNTGELFF.

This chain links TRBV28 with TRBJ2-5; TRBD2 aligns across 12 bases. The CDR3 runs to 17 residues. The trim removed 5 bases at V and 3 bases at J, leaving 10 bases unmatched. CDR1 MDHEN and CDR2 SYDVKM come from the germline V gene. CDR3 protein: CASSPHQGLAGKETQYF. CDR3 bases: TGTGCCAGCAGTCCCCATCAAGGACTAGCGGGAAAAGAGACCCAGTACTTC.

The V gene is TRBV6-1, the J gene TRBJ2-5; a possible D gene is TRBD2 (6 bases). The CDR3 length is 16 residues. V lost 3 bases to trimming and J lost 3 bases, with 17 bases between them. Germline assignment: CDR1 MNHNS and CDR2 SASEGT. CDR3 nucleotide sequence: TGTGCCAGCAGTGACAGACTAGAATCTAAAAAAGAGACCCAGTACTTC. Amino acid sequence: CASSDRLESKKETQYF.

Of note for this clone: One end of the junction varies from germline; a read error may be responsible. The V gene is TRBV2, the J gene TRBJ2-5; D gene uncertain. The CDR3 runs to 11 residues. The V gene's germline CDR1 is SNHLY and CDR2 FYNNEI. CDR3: CASSPTGWQNF. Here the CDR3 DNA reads TGTGCCAGCAGTCCCACCGGCTGGCAGAACTTC.

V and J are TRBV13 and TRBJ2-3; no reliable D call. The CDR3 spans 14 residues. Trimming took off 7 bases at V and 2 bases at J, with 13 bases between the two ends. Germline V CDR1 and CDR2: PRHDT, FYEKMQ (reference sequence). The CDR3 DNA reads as TGTGCCAGCAACTCGATGGGCGTCACAGATACGCAGTATTTT. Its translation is CASNSMGVTDTQYF.

CDR3 in DNA: TGTGCCATCAGGACAGGGGATGGCTACACCTTC. Protein sequence: CAIRTGDGYTF. J is TRBJ1-2 and V is TRBV10-3; 8 positions agree with TRBD1. V was clipped by 6 bases and J by 6 bases; unmatched bases: 0. The CDR3 extends over 11 amino acids. Germline V gene data show CDR1 as ENHRY and CDR2 as SYGVKD.

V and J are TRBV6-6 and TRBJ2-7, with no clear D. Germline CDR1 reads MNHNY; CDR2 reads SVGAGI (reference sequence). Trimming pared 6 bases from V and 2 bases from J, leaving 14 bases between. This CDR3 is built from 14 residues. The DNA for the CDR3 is TGTGCCAGCAGCAGTGCCGGAACGACCTACGAGCAGTACTTC. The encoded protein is CASSSAGTTYEQYF.

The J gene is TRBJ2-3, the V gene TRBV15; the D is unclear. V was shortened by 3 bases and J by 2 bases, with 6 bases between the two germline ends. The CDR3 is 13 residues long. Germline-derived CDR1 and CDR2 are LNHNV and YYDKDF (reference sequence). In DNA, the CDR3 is TGTGCCACCAGCAGTAGATCCACAGATACGCAGTATTTT. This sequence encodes CATSSRSTDTQYF.

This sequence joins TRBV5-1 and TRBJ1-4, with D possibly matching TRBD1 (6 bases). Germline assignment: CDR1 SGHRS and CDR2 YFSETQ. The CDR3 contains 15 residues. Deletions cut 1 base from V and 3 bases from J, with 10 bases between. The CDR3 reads CASSLTGFSNEKLFF. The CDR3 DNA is TGCGCCAGCAGCTTGACAGGGTTCTCTAATGAAAAACTGTTTTTT.

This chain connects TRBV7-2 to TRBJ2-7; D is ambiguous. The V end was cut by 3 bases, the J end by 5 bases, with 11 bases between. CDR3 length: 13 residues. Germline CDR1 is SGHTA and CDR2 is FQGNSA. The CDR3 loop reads CASSFIAGDEQYF. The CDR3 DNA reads TGTGCCAGCAGCTTCATAGCTGGGGACGAGCAGTACTTC.

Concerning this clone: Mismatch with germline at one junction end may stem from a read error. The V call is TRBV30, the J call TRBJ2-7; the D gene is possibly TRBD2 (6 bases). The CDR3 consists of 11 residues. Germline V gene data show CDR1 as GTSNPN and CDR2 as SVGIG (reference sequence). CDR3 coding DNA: TGTGCAGCCGGCGGGAACTACGGGCAGTACTTC. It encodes CAAGGNYGQYF.

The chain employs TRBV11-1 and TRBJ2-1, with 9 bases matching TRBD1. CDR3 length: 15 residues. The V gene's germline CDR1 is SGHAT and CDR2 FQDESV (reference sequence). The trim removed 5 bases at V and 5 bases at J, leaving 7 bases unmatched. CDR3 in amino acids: CASSPRDRVDNEQFF. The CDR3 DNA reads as TGTGCCAGCAGCCCTCGGGACAGGGTAGACAATGAGCAGTTCTTC.

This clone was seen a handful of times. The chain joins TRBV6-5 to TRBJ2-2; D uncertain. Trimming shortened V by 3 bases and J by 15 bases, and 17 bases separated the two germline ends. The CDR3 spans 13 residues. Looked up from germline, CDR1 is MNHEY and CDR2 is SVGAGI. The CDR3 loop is CASSYAGLSRLFF. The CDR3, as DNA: TGTGCCAGCAGTTATGCCGGGCTCTCCCGGTTGTTTTTT.

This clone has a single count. The CDR3 loop reads CASSPTGTGSQPQHF. CDR3 DNA sequence: TGTGCCAGCAGCCCCACTGGGACAGGGAGTCAGCCCCAGCATTTT. The chain joins TRBV6-5 to TRBJ1-5, with 9 bases matching TRBD1. The CDR3 loop spans 15 amino acids. Germline CDR1 reads MNHEY; CDR2 reads SVGAGI. V lost 6 bases to trimming and J lost 6 bases; unmatched junction nucleotides: 9.

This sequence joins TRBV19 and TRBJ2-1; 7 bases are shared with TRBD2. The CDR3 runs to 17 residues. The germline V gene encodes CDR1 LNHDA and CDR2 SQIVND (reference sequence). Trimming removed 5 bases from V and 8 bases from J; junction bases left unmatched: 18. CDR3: CASSLGKAGVMNDEQFF. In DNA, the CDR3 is TGTGCCAGTAGTTTGGGTAAGGCGGGAGTAATGAATGATGAGCAGTTCTTC.

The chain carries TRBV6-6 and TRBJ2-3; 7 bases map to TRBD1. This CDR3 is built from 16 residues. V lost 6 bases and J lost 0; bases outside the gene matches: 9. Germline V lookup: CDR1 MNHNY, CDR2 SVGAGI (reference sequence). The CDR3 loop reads CASRKTGTVSTDTQYF. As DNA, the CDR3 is TGTGCCAGCAGAAAAACCGGGACAGTGAGCACAGATACGCAGTATTTT.

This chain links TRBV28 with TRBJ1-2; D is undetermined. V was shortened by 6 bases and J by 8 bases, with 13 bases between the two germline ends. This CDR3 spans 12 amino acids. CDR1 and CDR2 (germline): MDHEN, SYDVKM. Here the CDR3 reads CASSYSLSGYTF. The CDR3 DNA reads TGTGCCAGCAGCTACAGTCTCTCGGGCTACACCTTC.